This TCR beta chain was sequenced during a study of control samples from healthy donors and cancer patients. Data came from immunoSEQ multiplex PCR; TCRdb stores just in-frame clones and leaves some out. The sample holds some 120,000 clones, 90% seen once. The receptor comes from a man younger than 35 in good health. The specimen sequenced was blood.

The CDR3 region has the DNA TGTGCCAGCAGCGTAGTTGCGGGTAGGTACACTGAAGCTTTCTTT. Amino acids: CASSVVAGRYTEAFF. V is TRBV9 and J is TRBJ1-1, with unresolved D. V dropped 0 bases and J dropped 3 bases, with 12 bases sitting between them. Germline loops: CDR1 SGDLS, CDR2 YYNGEE. The length of the CDR3 is 15 residues.